This TCR beta chain is from a study of T cell repertoires in cytomegalovirus infection. The table lists this clonotype with a count of one. Its cognate antigen is unknown. The junction had 28 bases not matched to a gene; V was cut back by 7 bases and J by 6 bases. CDR3 length: 22 residues. TCRdb re-called the reads with MiXCR, one entry per CDR3 protein. This repertoire shows about 700,000 distinct CDR3 sequences, approximately 33% found once; its top ten account for 15% to 20%. The TCR was taken from a human donor in good health (CMV status not recorded). Some clones in this sample may be carry-over from other donors' samples. The material sequenced was cultured PBMCs, taken from culture after CMV antigen stimulation. The chain couples TRBV12-3 or TRBV12-4 to TRBJ2-2; TRBD1 aligns across 11 bases. This CDR3 reads CASTKPGQGVWTGTKEAGELFF. The CDR3 DNA reads TGTGCCAGCACAAAGCCGGGACAGGGGGTGTGGACCGGGACCAAAGAGGCCGGGGAGCTGTTTTTT.